The 27 T cell receptor beta chains in this list originate from one sample, sequenced in a study of immune evolution from preneoplasia to lung adenocarcinoma. The assay was immunoSEQ multiplex PCR, and TCRdb's table has in-frame clones only and misses some. The sample holds several thousand clones; about 81% are singletons and the top ten take just under 3%. Source material: FFPE lung adenocarcinoma in situ tissue. The receptor source for this set is a person aged 65 to 85 with lung adenocarcinoma.

The V gene is TRBV14, the J gene TRBJ2-3; 7 positions match TRBD1. The CDR3 contains 14 residues. Trimming took 5 bases from V and 7 from J; bases not matched to a gene: 9. Per germline, CDR1 SGHDN and CDR2 FVKESK. CDR3: CASSSNGQVHTQYF. Here the CDR3 DNA reads TGTGCCAGCAGCAGTAACGGACAGGTACATACGCAGTATTTT.

This chain connects TRBV11-2 to TRBJ2-1; D may correspond to TRBD1 or TRBD2 (5 bases each). The CDR3 extends over 13 amino acids. Per the germline V gene, CDR1 is SGHAT and CDR2 is FQNNGV. V was cut by 4 bases and J by 10 bases, with 14 bases left in between. The CDR3 protein is CASSWGTSSEQFF. Here the CDR3 DNA reads TGTGCCAGCAGCTGGGGCACTAGTTCGGAGCAGTTCTTC.

This clone was observed a single time. The gene calls are TRBV27 and TRBJ2-5; no clear D. The V end lost 4 bases, the J end lost 0 bases, and 6 bases lay between the germline ends. Germline V gene data show CDR1 as MNHEY and CDR2 as SMNVEV (reference sequence). This CDR3 region has 13 residues. CDR3 bases: TGTGCCAGCAGTTGGCGGTACCAAGAGACCCAGTACTTC. Encoded protein: CASSWRYQETQYF.

This chain connects TRBV5-6 to TRBJ1-2; 9 nucleotides align to TRBD1. CDR1 and CDR2 (germline): SGHDT, YYEEEE. V gave up 4 bases and J gave up 4 bases; unmatched junction bases: 11. The CDR3 is 16 amino acids. CDR3 region: CASSPGTGYSSYGYTF. CDR3 nucleotides: TGTGCCAGCAGCCCGGGGACAGGGTATTCGAGCTATGGCTACACCTTC.

This clone is a singleton in its sample. The rearrangement joins TRBV6-4 to TRBJ2-4; D tentatively fits TRBD1 or TRBD2 (6 bases each). V was cut by 3 bases and J by 6 bases, with 12 bases left in between. This CDR3 has 14 amino acids. In germline, CDR1 is MRHNA, CDR2 SNTAGT. The CDR3 sequence: CASSEGGGGNIQYF. CDR3 DNA sequence: TGTGCCAGCAGTGAGGGGGGCGGTGGAAACATTCAGTACTTC.

This clone showed up just a few times. V usage is TRBV2 and J usage is TRBJ1-1, with D possibly being TRBD1 (6 bases). V was pared by 3 bases and J by 9 bases, with 14 bases between. Per the germline V gene, CDR1 is SNHLY and CDR2 is FYNNEI. The CDR3 covers 13 residues. As DNA, the CDR3 is TGTGCCAGCAGTGAGCTAGGGGGTGCCCAAGCTTTCTTT. Encoded protein: CASSELGGAQAFF.

The chain employs TRBV5-6 and TRBJ2-1; TRBD1 agrees at 10 bases. CDR1 and CDR2 from the germline V gene are SGHDT and YYEEEE. The junction had 11 bases not matched to a gene; V was cut back by 4 bases and J by 7 bases. The CDR3 contains 16 residues. The CDR3 DNA follows: TGTGCCAGCAGCAAAACGACAGGGGGCATGAGGAATGAGCAGTTCTTC. Translating gives CASSKTTGGMRNEQFF.

The V and J genes are TRBV30 and TRBJ2-7; tentatively, D is TRBD2 (5 bases). The V end lost 2 bases, the J end lost 5 bases, and 19 bases lay between the germline ends. The germline gives CDR1 GTSNPN, CDR2 SVGIG (reference sequence). The CDR3 covers 15 residues. Here the CDR3 reads CAWSPRGVRSDEQYF. The CDR3 DNA is TGTGCCTGGAGTCCCCGGGGTGTCAGGTCTGACGAGCAGTACTTC.

The chain couples TRBV30 to TRBJ2-2; 7 bases line up with TRBD1. Per germline, CDR1 GTSNPN and CDR2 SVGIG (reference sequence). The CDR3 totals 13 residues. V shed 4 bases, J shed 7 bases, and the junction held 6 bases outside the gene matches. CDR3 nucleotide sequence: TGTGCCTGGAAAAGACAGGGCGGCGGGGAGCTGTTTTTT. Protein product: CAWKRQGGGELFF.

Remarks on this clone: In the same sample, other DNA sequences code for this CDR3. The chain joins TRBV28 to TRBJ1-2; TRBD1 aligns across 8 bases. Germline loops: CDR1 MDHEN, CDR2 SYDVKM. J was trimmed by 8 bases and V by 5 bases; bases with no gene match: 4. The CDR3 is 12 residues long. This chain's CDR3 is CASSPGGVGYTF. The CDR3 DNA sequence: TGTGCCAGCAGTCCAGGGGGCGTGGGCTACACCTTC.

V and J are TRBV30 and TRBJ1-6; no firm D call. The V end lost 3 bases, the J end lost 3 bases, and 0 bases lay between the germline ends. The V gene's germline CDR1 is GTSNPN and CDR2 SVGIG (reference sequence). This CDR3 is built from 11 residues. CDR3 in DNA: TGTGCCTGGAGCTATAATTCACCCCTCCACTTT. Amino acids: CAWSYNSPLHF.

A single count supports this clone. The chain uses TRBV6-5 and TRBJ2-7; D might be TRBD1 (7 bases). In germline, CDR1 is MNHEY, CDR2 SVGAGI. The CDR3 is 15 amino acids. Trimming stripped 6 bases from V and 7 bases from J, with 22 bases between. DNA of the CDR3: TGTGCCAGCAGCCAACCGGGAGAGGGGGCCGGGGAGCAGTACTTC. Translating gives CASSQPGEGAGEQYF.

The chain is built from TRBV14 and TRBJ1-2, with D perhaps matching TRBD1 (5 bases). The CDR3 runs to 14 residues. The ends were cut back, 4 bases at V and 6 bases at J, with 15 bases in the middle. CDR1 is SGHDN, CDR2 FVKESK, per germline. The CDR3, as DNA: TGTGCCAGCAGCCGCCGGGGCCGAGGGGATGGCTACACCTTC. Protein: CASSRRGRGDGYTF.

J is TRBJ1-2 and V is TRBV9; 9 positions agree with TRBD1. Germline CDR1 and CDR2: SGDLS and YYNGEE. This CDR3 spans 14 amino acids. Trimming cost V 4 bases and J 8 bases; bases outside gene matches: 9. As DNA, the CDR3 is TGTGCCAGCAGCCCAAGGAGGGACAGGGTCGGCTACACCTTC. Translating gives CASSPRRDRVGYTF. The whole variable domain, filled in from reference TRBV9 and TRBJ1-2, reads DSGVTQTPKHLITATGQRVTLRCSPRSGDLSVYWYQQSLDQGLQFLIQYYNGEERAKGNILERFSAQQFPDLHSELNLSSLELGDSALYFCASSPRRDRVGYTFGSGTRLTVV.

The chain employs TRBV11-2 and TRBJ1-1, with unresolved D. Looked up from germline, CDR1 is SGHAT and CDR2 is FQNNGV. The CDR3 is 15 amino acids. V was pared by 0 bases and J by 4 bases, with 12 bases between. The CDR3 loop is CASSLEGSGPTEAFF. The CDR3 bases are TGTGCCAGCAGCTTAGAGGGCAGTGGTCCCACTGAAGCTTTCTTT.

The V gene is TRBV5-1, the J gene TRBJ1-1; D is ambiguous. Germline CDR1 SGHRS, CDR2 YFSETQ. Trimming shortened V by 0 bases and J by 5 bases, and 11 bases separated the two germline ends. The CDR3 totals 14 residues. CDR3 amino acids: CASSLDSPKTEAFF. In DNA, the CDR3 is TGCGCCAGCAGCTTGGACAGTCCGAAGACTGAAGCTTTCTTT.

This clone turned up a few times. The CDR3 protein is CASGLGAQGREFYGYTF. The CDR3 DNA follows: TGTGCTAGTGGTTTGGGCGCCCAAGGGCGGGAGTTCTATGGCTACACCTTC. The V call is TRBV12-5, the J call TRBJ1-2; D ambiguous. Germline CDR1 reads LGHNT; CDR2 reads FRNRAP. The CDR3 is 17 amino acids. Trimming pared 1 base from V and 4 bases from J, leaving 19 bases between.

The table lists this clone with a count of one. The rearrangement links TRBV30 to TRBJ2-5; D unresolved. The V and J ends lost 2 bases and 5 bases respectively, with 18 bases between them. Germline V gives CDR1 GTSNPN, CDR2 SVGIG (reference sequence). The CDR3 loop spans 15 amino acids. CDR3: CAWSLGRLYEETQYF. The CDR3 DNA sequence: TGTGCCTGGAGTCTAGGTCGACTCTACGAGGAGACCCAGTACTTC.

The chain links TRBV5-4 to TRBJ2-1; 7 bases are a match to TRBD2. Germline-derived CDR1 and CDR2 are SGHNT and YYREEE (reference sequence). This CDR3 region has 15 residues. The ends lost 5 bases at V and 3 bases at J; junction bases unmatched: 8. This CDR3 is CASSPMTGGYNEQFF. As DNA, the CDR3 is TGTGCCAGCAGTCCGATGACGGGAGGCTACAATGAGCAGTTCTTC.

The chain carries TRBV6-1 and TRBJ1-2; 7 bases map to TRBD1. Germline trimming cut 5 bases from V and 4 bases from J; bases unmatched to any gene: 4. Germline V gene sequence: CDR1 MNHNS, CDR2 SASEGT. The CDR3 is 13 amino acids. CDR3 nucleotides: TGTGCCAGCAGTACAGGGGCGGCCTATGGCTACACCTTC. As protein: CASSTGAAYGYTF.

This clone was observed once. The chain recombines TRBV10-3 with TRBJ2-1; 8 nucleotides line up with TRBD1. Germline lookup yields CDR1 ENHRY and CDR2 SYGVKD. The J segment lost 8 bases and the V segment lost 6 bases, leaving 3 bases of the junction unmatched. The CDR3 runs 12 residues. The CDR3 protein is CAISETGDEQFF. In DNA form, the CDR3 reads TGTGCCATCAGCGAGACAGGGGATGAGCAGTTCTTC.

This clone came up once. The rearrangement joins TRBV6-6 to TRBJ2-7; D not resolved. The germline V gene encodes CDR1 MNHNY and CDR2 SVGAGI (reference sequence). V was pared by 0 bases and J by 10 bases, with 7 bases between. The CDR3 spans 11 residues. The CDR3 bases are TGTGCCAGCAGTTACTCCGGTAGTCAGTACTTC. Its protein is CASSYSGSQYF.

The rearrangement links TRBV20-1 to TRBJ1-2; D is ambiguous. V lost 6 bases to trimming and J lost 3 bases, with 2 bases between them. This CDR3 is built from 9 residues. CDR1 is DFQATT, CDR2 SNEGSKA, per germline (reference sequence). The CDR3 bases are TGCAGTGCGCACTATGGCTACACCTTC. Encoded protein: CSAHYGYTF.

The chain uses TRBV5-4 and TRBJ1-2; a weak D match, TRBD1 (6 bases). Trimming removed 3 bases from V and 4 bases from J, with 13 bases in between. Germline CDR1 SGHNT, CDR2 YYREEE (reference sequence). This CDR3 is 14 amino acids long. The CDR3, as DNA: TGTGCCAGCAGCTCGGAACAGGGAATCTATGGCTACACCTTC. As protein: CASSSEQGIYGYTF.

The chain carries TRBV11-3 and TRBJ1-1, with D unclear. The ends were cut back, 2 bases at V and 5 bases at J, with 15 bases in the middle. Germline V gene sequence: CDR1 SGHNT, CDR2 YENEEA. This CDR3 comprises 15 residues. The CDR3 region is CASSLNPAPRTEAFF. Here the CDR3 DNA reads TGTGCCAGCAGCTTAAACCCGGCCCCGAGAACTGAAGCTTTCTTT.

The chain joins TRBV7-9 to TRBJ2-5, with D possibly called TRBD1 or TRBD2 (5 bases each). This CDR3 contains 12 residues. V was shortened by 10 bases and J by 5 bases, with 14 bases between the two germline ends. From germline, CDR1 is SEHNR and CDR2 FQNEAQ (reference sequence). The CDR3 DNA is TGTGCCACAGGTCGGGGCAGTGAGACCCAGTACTTC. The encoded protein is CATGRGSETQYF.

This clone was recorded only once. This rearrangement joins TRBV7-8 to TRBJ2-1; 8 positions match TRBD1. Trimming took 5 bases from V and 4 from J; bases not matched to a gene: 4. This CDR3 contains 14 residues. Germline V lookup: CDR1 SGHVS, CDR2 FQNEAQ. The CDR3 loop reads CASSPGQGYNEQFF. The CDR3 region has the DNA TGTGCCAGCAGCCCCGGACAGGGTTACAATGAGCAGTTCTTC. The full variable domain, rest sourced from reference TRBV7-8 and TRBJ2-1, is GAGVSQSPRYKVAKRGQDVALRCDPISGHVSLFWYQQALGQGPEFLTYFQNEAQLDKSGLPSDRFFAERPEGSVSTLKIQRTQQEDSAVYLCASSPGQGYNEQFFGPGTRLTVL.